These 26 T cell receptor beta chains were all obtained from the same sample, sequenced in a study of CD8 T cells in ankylosing spondylitis. TCRdb reprocessed the 5' RACE reads with MiXCR, giving one entry per CDR3 protein. The sample shows fewer than 350,000 distinct CDR3 sequences, 11% of them seen only once. Specimen: blood, either unsorted or a sorted T cell fraction (not recorded which). These receptors came from a female donor with ankylosing spondylitis or in good health (not recorded which).

A few counts support this clonotype. The CDR3 sequence is CASSPLAGGRFYEQYF. DNA of the CDR3: TGTGCCAGCTCTCCTCTAGCGGGGGGCCGTTTCTACGAGCAGTACTTC. The chain links TRBV18 to TRBJ2-7; 11 bases fit TRBD2. From germline, CDR1 is KGHSH and CDR2 LQKENI. This CDR3 spans 16 amino acids. Trimming removed 6 bases from V and 3 bases from J; junction bases left unmatched: 10.

This clonotype was detected ten times or more. The rearrangement joins TRBV9 to TRBJ2-2; D is unresolved. Germline CDR1 and CDR2: SGDLS and YYNGEE. With 8 bases removed from V and 0 bases from J, the gap between germline ends came to 11 bases. CDR3 length equals 14 residues. CDR3 nucleotide sequence: TGTGCCAGTAAGCCGGGCGCGAACACCGGGGAGCTGTTTTTT. The encoded protein is CASKPGANTGELFF.

There are a few counts of this clonotype. The rearrangement joins TRBV18 to TRBJ2-3; no reliable D call. The V and J ends lost 0 bases and 0 bases respectively, with 7 bases between them. CDR3 size: 15 residues. Germline V CDR1 and CDR2: KGHSH, LQKENI. The CDR3 DNA reads TGTGCCAGCTCACCACCGGTCTCTAGCACAGATACGCAGTATTTT. Amino acids: CASSPPVSSTDTQYF.

This clonotype was observed at least ten times. The chain recombines TRBV28 with TRBJ1-4; no definite D call. In germline, CDR1 is MDHEN, CDR2 SYDVKM. V lost 5 bases, J lost 8 bases, and 15 bases lay in between. The CDR3 sequence is 14 residues long. The CDR3, as DNA: TGTGCCAGCAGTCCCCGGAGAGGGCGGGAAAAACTGTTTTTT. Translation gives CASSPRRGREKLFF.

The table lists this clonotype with many counts. The V and J genes are TRBV28 and TRBJ2-7, with TRBD1 identical over 8 bases. The junction had 7 bases not matched to a gene; V was cut back by 6 bases and J by 0 bases. CDR1 is MDHEN and CDR2 is SYDVKM in the germline V gene. The CDR3 loop spans 15 amino acids. Here the CDR3 reads CASSSDRVYSYEQYF. The CDR3 region has the DNA TGTGCCAGCAGCTCGGACAGGGTTTACTCCTACGAGCAGTACTTC.

This clonotype was counted between two and nine times. V is TRBV20-1 and J is TRBJ1-1; D perhaps matches TRBD1 (5 bases). The germline V gene encodes CDR1 DFQATT and CDR2 SNEGSKA (reference sequence). The CDR3 length is 13 residues. Between the trimmed V and J ends, which lost 6 bases and 0 bases, there was a span of 11 bases. CDR3 in DNA: TGCAGTGCGGGGGGAGGGGTGAACACTGAAGCTTTCTTT. Translated, it gives CSAGGGVNTEAFF.

The chain combines TRBV7-2 with TRBJ2-5; weak D call: TRBD1 (6 bases). Trimming removed 5 bases from V and 1 base from J, with 14 bases in between. Per germline, CDR1 SGHTA and CDR2 FQGNSA. The CDR3 length is 15 residues. The CDR3 DNA sequence: TGTGCCAGCAGCCAGGCTTCAGGGGCCCAAGAGACCCAGTACTTC. It encodes CASSQASGAQETQYF. Combining the CDR3 with reference TRBV7-2 and TRBJ2-5 gives the whole variable domain GAGVSQSPSNKVTEKGKDVELRCDPISGHTALYWYRQSLGQGLEFLIYFQGNSAPDKSGLPSDRFSAERTGGSVSTLTIQRTQQEDSAVYLCASSQASGAQETQYFGPGTRLLVL.

V and J are TRBV7-2 and TRBJ1-1; D ambiguous. Germline V lookup: CDR1 SGHTA, CDR2 FQGNSA. V lost 1 base, J lost 10 bases, and 13 bases lay in between. This CDR3 has 13 amino acids. The CDR3 DNA reads as TGTGCCAGCAGCTTAGAGGAGATGACACCAGCTTTCTTT. Amino acids: CASSLEEMTPAFF.

This clonotype was found a few times. The CDR3 here is CASSFLWGTGSEAFF. The CDR3 DNA follows: TGTGCCAGCAGCTTTTTATGGGGAACTGGGAGTGAAGCTTTCTTT. The gene calls are TRBV7-9 and TRBJ1-1; no firm D call. Germline CDR1 is SEHNR and CDR2 is FQNEAQ (reference sequence). The V end lost 3 bases, the J end lost 7 bases, and 18 bases lay between the germline ends. The CDR3 sequence is 15 residues long.

The rearrangement joins TRBV9 to TRBJ2-6; D is unclear. The germline V gene has CDR1 SGDLS and CDR2 YYNGEE. The CDR3 covers 18 residues. V lost 4 bases, J lost 0 bases, and 17 bases lay in between. CDR3 in amino acids: CASSSIRAVNSGANVLTF. Written as DNA, the CDR3 is TGTGCCAGCAGCTCCATCCGGGCCGTAAACTCTGGGGCCAACGTCCTGACTTTC.

J is TRBJ1-3 and V is TRBV7-2; unclear D gene. V lost 5 bases and J 0 bases, leaving 17 bases between the germline ends. This CDR3 spans 17 amino acids. The germline V gene has CDR1 SGHTA and CDR2 FQGNSA. CDR3 protein: CASSQRNQLSSGNTIYF. The CDR3 coding sequence is TGTGCCAGCAGCCAGAGGAACCAGTTGAGCTCTGGAAACACCATATATTTT.

This clonotype was counted at least ten times. The chain couples TRBV5-6 to TRBJ1-4; 9 bases align to TRBD1. CDR3 size: 16 residues. With V trimmed by 5 bases and J by 7 bases, 12 bases remained unmatched. Germline lookup yields CDR1 SGHDT and CDR2 YYEEEE. CDR3 DNA sequence: TGTGCCAGCAGTTTCTCGGGACAGGGTTACGGTGAAAAACTGTTTTTT. Protein: CASSFSGQGYGEKLFF.

This clonotype showed up many times. This sequence joins TRBV5-1 and TRBJ1-1; D gene ambiguous. The V end lost 0 bases, the J end lost 0 bases, and 9 bases lay between the germline ends. The germline gives CDR1 SGHRS, CDR2 YFSETQ. The CDR3 sequence is 15 residues long. Written as DNA, the CDR3 is TGCGCCAGCAGCTTGGCTTTAGGGATGAACACTGAAGCTTTCTTT. Translation gives CASSLALGMNTEAFF.

This clonotype was seen at least ten times. The V and J genes are TRBV5-1 and TRBJ1-6; no firm D call. This CDR3 has 13 amino acids. Germline V gives CDR1 SGHRS, CDR2 YFSETQ. Trimming took off 3 bases at V and 4 bases at J, with 5 bases between the two ends. CDR3 sequence reads: CASSSRYNSPLHF. Written as DNA, the CDR3 is TGCGCCAGCAGCTCAAGGTATAATTCACCCCTCCACTTT.

This clonotype was found many times. The CDR3, as DNA: TGTGCCAGCAGTCCCCGGGACAGGGGGACAGATACGCAGTATTTT. Translating gives CASSPRDRGTDTQYF. The chain recombines TRBV6-1 with TRBJ2-3; the match to TRBD1 covers 11 bases. V trimming: 5 bases; J trimming: 3 bases; junction bases outside the gene matches: 4. From germline, CDR1 is MNHNS and CDR2 SASEGT. This CDR3 comprises 15 residues.

There are many counts of this clonotype. The CDR3 nucleotides are TGCAGCGCAACCCCAGCATCAACCCTCCAAAACATTCAGTACTTC. Translation: CSATPASTLQNIQYF. This chain uses TRBV20-1 with TRBJ2-4; D gene uncertain. In germline, CDR1 is DFQATT, CDR2 SNEGSKA (reference sequence). This CDR3 is 15 amino acids long.

There are many counts of this clonotype. This chain joins TRBV20-1 and TRBJ1-5; 7 positions match TRBD1. Germline CDR1 DFQATT, CDR2 SNEGSKA (reference sequence). J was trimmed by 5 bases and V by 6 bases; bases with no gene match: 7. The CDR3 spans 13 residues. The CDR3 sequence: CSAEADRDQPQHF. The CDR3 DNA follows: TGCAGTGCCGAGGCAGACAGGGATCAGCCCCAGCATTTT.

This clonotype was counted ten times or more. The chain links TRBV20-1 to TRBJ1-3; the D gene is possibly TRBD1 (5 bases). This CDR3 is built from 15 residues. V lost 6 bases and J 1 base, leaving 16 bases between the germline ends. Per germline, CDR1 DFQATT and CDR2 SNEGSKA (reference sequence). The CDR3 sequence: CSARSGGNSGNTIYF. CDR3 nucleotides: TGCAGTGCCCGATCCGGGGGGAATTCTGGAAACACCATATATTTT.

Ten or more counts support this clonotype. The rearrangement links TRBV7-9 to TRBJ2-1; TRBD2 might be the D (5 bases). Trimming cost V 3 bases and J 3 bases, with 12 bases left between them. Germline V gene sequence: CDR1 SEHNR, CDR2 FQNEAQ (reference sequence). The length of the CDR3 is 15 residues. The CDR3 spells CASSFSETSYNEQFF. In DNA form, the CDR3 reads TGTGCCAGCAGCTTTAGCGAGACGAGCTACAATGAGCAGTTCTTC.

The V gene is TRBV25-1, the J gene TRBJ1-1; 8 bases agree with TRBD1. The CDR3 totals 17 residues. J lost 3 bases, V lost 4 bases, and 13 bases had no gene match. Germline V gene lookup returns CDR1 MGHDK and CDR2 SYGVNS. The CDR3 loop is CASSARFSGQADTEAFF. Written as DNA, the CDR3 is TGTGCCAGCAGTGCCAGGTTTTCGGGACAGGCCGACACTGAAGCTTTCTTT.

Regarding this clonotype: Relative to the germline gene, one junction end is altered; a read error may explain this. The V gene is TRBV6-7, the J gene TRBJ1-3; 10 bases map to TRBD1. TRBV6-7 is an open reading frame, and its role is uncertain. The CDR3 covers 18 residues. The CDR3 region is CACRTGQGHPSSGNTIYF. CDR3 sequence (DNA): TGTGCCTGCAGGACGGGACAGGGGCACCCAAGCTCTGGAAACACCATATATTTT.

There are many counts of this clonotype. The chain has TRBV20-1 and TRBJ1-6, with no clear D. The CDR3 length is 15 residues. Trimming took 3 bases from V and 7 from J, leaving 16 bases between them. The germline CDR1 and CDR2 sequences are DFQATT and SNEGSKA (reference sequence). The CDR3 coding sequence is TGCAGTGCTAGGCGGGCCCTCACGGGGAATTCACCCCTCCACTTT. As protein: CSARRALTGNSPLHF.

This clonotype was recorded at least ten times. The DNA of the CDR3 is TGTGCCAGCAGCCAAGCGCGGGGAACCTACGAGCAGTACTTC. Amino acids: CASSQARGTYEQYF. The V call is TRBV3-1, the J call TRBJ2-7; maybe TRBD2 (6 bases). Trimming removed 1 base from V and 2 bases from J, with 9 bases in between. The CDR3 length is 14 residues. CDR1 and CDR2 from the germline V gene are LGHDT and YNNKEL (reference sequence).

This clonotype has a count of ten or more. The CDR3 coding sequence is TGTGCCAGCAGCCTCTCAGACAGGGCCTACGAGCAGTACTTC. Translated, it gives CASSLSDRAYEQYF. The chain is built from TRBV11-1 and TRBJ2-7, with 7 bases fitting TRBD1. Germline V gives CDR1 SGHAT, CDR2 FQDESV (reference sequence). J was trimmed by 2 bases and V by 5 bases; bases with no gene match: 6. The CDR3 is 14 residues long.

This clonotype was detected ten times or more. The chain links TRBV29-1 to TRBJ1-2; D call uncertain. The CDR3 totals 13 residues. From germline, CDR1 is SQVTM and CDR2 ANQGSEA. Trimming pared 4 bases from V and 2 bases from J, leaving 11 bases between. The CDR3 loop reads CSVGTGLNYGYTF. The CDR3 DNA reads TGCAGCGTTGGGACCGGATTGAACTATGGCTACACCTTC. Based on the CDR3 plus reference TRBV29-1 and TRBJ1-2, the full variable domain is SAVISQKPSRDICQRGTSLTIQCQVDSQVTMMFWYRQQPGQSLTLIATANQGSEATYESGFVIDKFPISRPNLTFSTLTVSNMSPEDSSIYLCSVGTGLNYGYTFGSGTRLTVV.

This clonotype occurred many times. V gene TRBV6-1 combines with J gene TRBJ1-5; no reliable D call. Trimming shortened V by 6 bases and J by 4 bases, and 13 bases separated the two germline ends. The CDR3 covers 14 residues. In germline, CDR1 is MNHNS, CDR2 SASEGT. The CDR3 DNA sequence: TGTGCCAGCAGCTCCGGCAGCGGGAATCAGCCCCAGCATTTT. Translating gives CASSSGSGNQPQHF.